One and the same sample provided the 5 T cell receptor beta chains below, sequenced in a study of CXCR3-negative and CXCR3-positive naive CD8 T cells. TRB cDNA was prepared as libraries by UMI-labeled 5' RACE. Reanalyzing the 5' RACE reads, TCRdb keeps one entry per CDR3 protein, without DNA. Its table records 75,000 or so distinct CDR3 sequences. The sample consisted of naive CXCR3- CD8+ T cells from blood. The subset was: CD45RO-CCR7+CD27+CD95- naive CD8+ T cells lacking CXCR3 (TNR3-). The receptor source for this set is a human donor in good health. Some clones in this sample may be carry-over from other donors' samples.

V and J are TRBV13 and TRBJ2-4; TCRdb selects TRBD1, and the lack of DNA leaves this call unchecked. Germline-derived CDR1 and CDR2 are PRHDT and FYEKMQ (reference sequence). There are 15 residues in the CDR3. CDR3 residues: CASSPSGQGENIQYF. Complete variable domain (other parts from reference TRBV13 and TRBJ2-4): AAGVIQSPRHLIKEKRETATLKCYPIPRHDTVYWYQQGPGQDPQFLISFYEKMQSDKGSIPDRFSAQQFSDYHSELNMSSLELGDSALYFCASSPSGQGENIQYFGAGTRLSVL.

The chain uses TRBV12-3 or TRBV12-4 and TRBJ1-6; without DNA, the TCRdb call of TRBD1 cannot be checked. This CDR3 comprises 12 residues. CDR3 sequence: CASTLGNSPLHF.

V and J are TRBV5-1 and TRBJ1-5. This CDR3 contains 13 residues. The V gene's germline CDR1 is SGHRS and CDR2 YFSETQ. CDR3 region: CASSLRSNQPQHF.

The chain carries TRBV6-2 or TRBV6-3 and TRBJ1-2. Germline CDR1 is MNHEY and CDR2 is SVGEGT. The CDR3 covers 13 residues. The CDR3 loop reads CASSYVAEPGYTF.

V is TRBV10-1 and J is TRBJ2-1; TCRdb reports TRBD1, a call that lacks DNA to check it against. The CDR3 has 15 amino acids. CDR1 WNHNN and CDR2 SYGVQD come from the germline V gene (reference sequence). CDR3 residues: CASSVGHTFYNEQFF.